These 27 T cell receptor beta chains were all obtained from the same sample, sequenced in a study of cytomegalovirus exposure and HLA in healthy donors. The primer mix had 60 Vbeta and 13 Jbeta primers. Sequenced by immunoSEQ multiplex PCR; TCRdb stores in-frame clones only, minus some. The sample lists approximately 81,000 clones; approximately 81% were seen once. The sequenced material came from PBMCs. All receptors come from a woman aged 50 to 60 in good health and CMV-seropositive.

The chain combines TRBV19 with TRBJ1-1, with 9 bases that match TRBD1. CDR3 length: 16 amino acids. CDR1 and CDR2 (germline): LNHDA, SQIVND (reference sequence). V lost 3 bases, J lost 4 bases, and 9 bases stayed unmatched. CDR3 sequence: CASSIRGQGFSTEAFF. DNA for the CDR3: TGTGCCAGTAGTATTCGGGGACAGGGATTTTCCACTGAAGCTTTCTTT.

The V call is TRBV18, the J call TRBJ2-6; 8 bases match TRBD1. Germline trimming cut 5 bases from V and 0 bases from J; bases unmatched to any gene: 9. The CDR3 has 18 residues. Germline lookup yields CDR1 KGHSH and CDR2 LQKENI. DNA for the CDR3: TGTGCCAGCTCAAGGCAGGGGGCCTCAAGCTCTGGGGCCAACGTCCTGACTTTC. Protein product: CASSRQGASSSGANVLTF.

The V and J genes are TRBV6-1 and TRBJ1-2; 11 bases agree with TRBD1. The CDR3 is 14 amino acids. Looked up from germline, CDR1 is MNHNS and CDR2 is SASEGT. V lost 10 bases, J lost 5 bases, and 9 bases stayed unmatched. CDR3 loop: CAILRDRGFYGYTF. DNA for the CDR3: TGTGCCATCCTGCGGGACAGGGGGTTTTATGGCTACACCTTC.

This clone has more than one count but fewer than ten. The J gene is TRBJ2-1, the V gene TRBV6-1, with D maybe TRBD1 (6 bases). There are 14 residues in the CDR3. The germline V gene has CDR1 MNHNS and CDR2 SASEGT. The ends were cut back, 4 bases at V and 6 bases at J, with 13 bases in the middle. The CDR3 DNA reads TGTGCCAGCAGTGGACAGGTCTATCTCAATGAGCAGTTCTTC. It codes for CASSGQVYLNEQFF.

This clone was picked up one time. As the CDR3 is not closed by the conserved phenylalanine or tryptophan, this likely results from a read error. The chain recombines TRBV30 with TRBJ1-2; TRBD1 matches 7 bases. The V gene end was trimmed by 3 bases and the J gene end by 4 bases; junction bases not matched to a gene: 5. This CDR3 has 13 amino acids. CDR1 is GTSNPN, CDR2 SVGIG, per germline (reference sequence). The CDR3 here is CAWSLDRAYGYTL. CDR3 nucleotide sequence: TGTGCCTGGAGCCTCGACAGGGCCTATGGCTACACCCTC.

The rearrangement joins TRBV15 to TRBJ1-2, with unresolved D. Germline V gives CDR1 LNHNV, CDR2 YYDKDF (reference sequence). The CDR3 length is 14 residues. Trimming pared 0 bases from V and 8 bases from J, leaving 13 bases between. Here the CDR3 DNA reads TGTGCCACCAGCAGAGATCCCCCCACCCGGGGCTACACCTTC. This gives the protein CATSRDPPTRGYTF.

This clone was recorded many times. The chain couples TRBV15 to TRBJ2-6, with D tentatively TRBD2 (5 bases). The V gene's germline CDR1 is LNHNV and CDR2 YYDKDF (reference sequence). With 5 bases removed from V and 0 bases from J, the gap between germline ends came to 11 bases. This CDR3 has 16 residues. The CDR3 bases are TGTGCCACCAGCCCGACCACTAGCTCTGGGGCCAACGTCCTGACTTTC. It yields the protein CATSPTTSSGANVLTF.

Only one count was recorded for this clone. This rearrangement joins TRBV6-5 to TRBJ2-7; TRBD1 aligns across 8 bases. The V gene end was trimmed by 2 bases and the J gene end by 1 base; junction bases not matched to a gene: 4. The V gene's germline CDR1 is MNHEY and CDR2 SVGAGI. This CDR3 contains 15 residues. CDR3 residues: CASSYVQGASYEQYF. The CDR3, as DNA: TGTGCCAGCAGTTACGTCCAGGGGGCATCCTACGAGCAGTACTTC.

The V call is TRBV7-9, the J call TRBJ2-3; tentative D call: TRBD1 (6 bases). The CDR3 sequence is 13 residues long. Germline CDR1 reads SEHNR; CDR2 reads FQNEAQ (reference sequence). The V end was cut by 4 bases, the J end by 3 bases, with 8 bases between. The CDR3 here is CASSSTGTDTQYF. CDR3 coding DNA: TGTGCCAGCAGCTCCACAGGGACAGATACGCAGTATTTT. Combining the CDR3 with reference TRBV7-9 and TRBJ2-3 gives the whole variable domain DTGVSQNPRHKITKRGQNVTFRCDPISEHNRLYWYRQTLGQGPEFLTYFQNEAQLEKSRLLSDRFSAERPKGSFSTLEIQRTEQGDSAMYLCASSSTGTDTQYFGPGTRLTVL.

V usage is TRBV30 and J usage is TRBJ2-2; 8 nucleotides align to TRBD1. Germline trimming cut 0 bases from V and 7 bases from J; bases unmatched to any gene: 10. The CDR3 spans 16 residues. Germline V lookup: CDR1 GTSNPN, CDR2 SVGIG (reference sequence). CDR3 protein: CAWSVRWQGANGELFF. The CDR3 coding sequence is TGTGCCTGGAGTGTACGTTGGCAGGGGGCAAACGGGGAGCTGTTTTTT.

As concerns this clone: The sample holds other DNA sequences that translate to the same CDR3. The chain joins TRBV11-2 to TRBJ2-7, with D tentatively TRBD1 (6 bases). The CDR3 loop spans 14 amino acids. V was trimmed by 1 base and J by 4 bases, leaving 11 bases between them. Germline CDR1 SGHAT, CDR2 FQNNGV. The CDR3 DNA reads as TGTGCCAGCAGCTTAGGGACAGAGTTATACGAGCAGTACTTC. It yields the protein CASSLGTELYEQYF.

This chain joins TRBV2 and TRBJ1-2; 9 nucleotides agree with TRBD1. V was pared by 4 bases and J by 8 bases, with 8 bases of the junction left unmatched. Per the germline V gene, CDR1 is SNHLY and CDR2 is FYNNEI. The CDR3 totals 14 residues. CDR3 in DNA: TGTGCCAGCAGTGGGACAGGGGAAATTTACGGCTACACCTTC. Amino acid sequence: CASSGTGEIYGYTF.

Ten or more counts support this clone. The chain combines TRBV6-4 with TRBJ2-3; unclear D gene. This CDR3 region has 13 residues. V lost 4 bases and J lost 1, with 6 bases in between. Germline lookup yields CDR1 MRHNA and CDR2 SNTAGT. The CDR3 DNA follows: TGTGCCAGCAGTGCTACAGGCACAGATACGCAGTATTTT. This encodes CASSATGTDTQYF.

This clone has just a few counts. CDR3: CASSRLQGAGNTEAFF. The CDR3 bases are TGTGCCAGCAGCCGTCTCCAGGGGGCAGGGAACACTGAAGCTTTCTTT. The chain has TRBV7-6 and TRBJ1-1; 8 bases line up with TRBD1. V was pared by 5 bases and J by 1 base, with 9 bases of the junction left unmatched. Looked up from germline, CDR1 is SGHVS and CDR2 is FNYEAQ. The CDR3 covers 16 residues. Full variable domain (outside the CDR3, taken from reference TRBV7-6 and TRBJ1-1): GAGVSQSPRYKVTKRGQDVALRCDPISGHVSLYWYRQALGQGPEFLTYFNYEAQQDKSGLPNDRFSAERPEGSISTLTIQRTEQRDSAMYRCASSRLQGAGNTEAFFGQGTRLTVV.

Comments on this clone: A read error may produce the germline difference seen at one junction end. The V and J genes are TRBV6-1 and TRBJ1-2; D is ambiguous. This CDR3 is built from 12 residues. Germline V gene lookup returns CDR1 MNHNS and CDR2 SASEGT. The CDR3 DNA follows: TGTGCCAGCAGTGACAGATACTATGGCTACCCCTTC. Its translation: CASSDRYYGYPF.

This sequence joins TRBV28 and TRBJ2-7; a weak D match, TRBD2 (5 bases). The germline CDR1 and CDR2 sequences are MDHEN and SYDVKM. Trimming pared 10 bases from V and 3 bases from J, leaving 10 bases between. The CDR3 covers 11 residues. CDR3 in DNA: TGTGCCACGTCTAGCTTCTACGAGCAGTACTTC. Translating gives CATSSFYEQYF.

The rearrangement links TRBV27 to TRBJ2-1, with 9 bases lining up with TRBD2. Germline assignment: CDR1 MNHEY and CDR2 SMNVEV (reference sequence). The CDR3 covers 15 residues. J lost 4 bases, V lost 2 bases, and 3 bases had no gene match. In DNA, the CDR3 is TGTGCCAGCAGTTTACGTCTAGCGGGGTACAATGAGCAGTTCTTC. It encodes CASSLRLAGYNEQFF.

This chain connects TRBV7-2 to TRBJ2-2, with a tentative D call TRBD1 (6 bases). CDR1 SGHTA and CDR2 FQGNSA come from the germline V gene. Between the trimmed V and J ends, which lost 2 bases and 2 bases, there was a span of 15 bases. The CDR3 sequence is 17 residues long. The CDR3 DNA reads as TGTGCCAGCAGCTTATTTTTCGGGACACCTAACACCGGGGAGCTGTTTTTT. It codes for CASSLFFGTPNTGELFF.

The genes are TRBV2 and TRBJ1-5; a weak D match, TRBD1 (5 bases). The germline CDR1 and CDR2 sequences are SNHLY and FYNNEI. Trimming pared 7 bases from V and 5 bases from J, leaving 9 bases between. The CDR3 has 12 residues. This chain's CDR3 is CASTQGDQPQHF. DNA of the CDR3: TGTGCCAGCACCCAAGGGGATCAGCCCCAGCATTTT.

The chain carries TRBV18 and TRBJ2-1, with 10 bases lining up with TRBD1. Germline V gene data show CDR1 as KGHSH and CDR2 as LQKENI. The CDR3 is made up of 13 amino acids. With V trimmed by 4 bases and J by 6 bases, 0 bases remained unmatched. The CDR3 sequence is CASSRTGGNEQFF. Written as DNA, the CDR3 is TGTGCCAGCTCACGGACAGGGGGCAATGAGCAGTTCTTC. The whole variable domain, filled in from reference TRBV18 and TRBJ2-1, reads NAGVMQNPRHLVRRRGQEARLRCSPMKGHSHVYWYRQLPEEGLKFMVYLQKENIIDESGMPKERFSAEFPKEGPSILRIQQVVRGDSAAYFCASSRTGGNEQFFGPGTRLTVL.

The CDR3, as DNA: TGTGCCTGGAGTGTACTACAGGGGCTATACAATGAGCAGTTCTTC. Protein: CAWSVLQGLYNEQFF. The gene calls are TRBV30 and TRBJ2-1, with TRBD1 matching over 7 bases. Germline CDR1 is GTSNPN and CDR2 is SVGIG (reference sequence). This CDR3 contains 15 residues. The junction had 6 bases not matched to a gene; V was cut back by 0 bases and J by 4 bases.

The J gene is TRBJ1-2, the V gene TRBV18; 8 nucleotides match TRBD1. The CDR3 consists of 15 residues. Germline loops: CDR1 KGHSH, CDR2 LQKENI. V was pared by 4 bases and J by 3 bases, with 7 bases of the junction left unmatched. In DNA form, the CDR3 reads TGTGCCAGCTCACTGAGACAGGGGCGAGACTATGGCTACACCTTC. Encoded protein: CASSLRQGRDYGYTF.

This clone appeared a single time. The CDR3: CASSLATGGADGYTF. The CDR3 DNA reads TGTGCCAGCAGCTTAGCGACGGGGGGCGCAGATGGCTACACCTTC. The rearrangement links TRBV7-3 to TRBJ1-2; D is possibly TRBD1 (6 bases). Trimming shortened V by 2 bases and J by 6 bases, and 16 bases separated the two germline ends. Germline V gives CDR1 SGHTA, CDR2 FQGTGA. CDR3 size: 15 residues.

In nucleotides, the CDR3 is TGTGCCAGCACCGCGCGGGGACTCCACCCGGAGCAGTTCTTC. Protein product: CASTARGLHPEQFF. This sequence joins TRBV28 and TRBJ2-1; D possibly corresponds to TRBD2 (6 bases). CDR1 and CDR2 from the germline V gene are MDHEN and SYDVKM. CDR3 length equals 14 residues. V was clipped by 7 bases and J by 10 bases, with 20 bases between them. Full variable domain (outside the CDR3, taken from reference TRBV28 and TRBJ2-1): DVKVTQSSRYLVKRTGEKVFLECVQDMDHENMFWYRQDPGLGLRLIYFSYDVKMKEKGDIPEGYSVSREKKERFSLILESASTNQTSMYLCASTARGLHPEQFFGPGTRLTVL.

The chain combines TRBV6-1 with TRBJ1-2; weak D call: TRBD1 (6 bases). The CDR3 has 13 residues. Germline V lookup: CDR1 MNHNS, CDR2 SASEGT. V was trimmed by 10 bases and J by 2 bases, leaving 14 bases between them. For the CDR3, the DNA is TGTGCCACCTTAGACAGGACCAACTATGGCTACACCTTC. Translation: CATLDRTNYGYTF.

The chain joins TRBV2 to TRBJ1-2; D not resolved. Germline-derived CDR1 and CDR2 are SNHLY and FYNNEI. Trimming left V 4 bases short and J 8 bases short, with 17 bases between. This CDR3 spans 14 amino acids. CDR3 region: CASSAARGLEGYTF. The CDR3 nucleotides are TGTGCCAGCAGTGCCGCGCGTGGCCTGGAGGGCTACACCTTC.

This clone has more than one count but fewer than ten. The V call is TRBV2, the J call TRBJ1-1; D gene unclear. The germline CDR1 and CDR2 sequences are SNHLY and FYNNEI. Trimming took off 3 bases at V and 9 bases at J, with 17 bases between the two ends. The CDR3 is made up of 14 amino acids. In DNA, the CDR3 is TGTGCCAGCAGTGATTCGAATCCAGTGTTAAAAGCTTTCTTT. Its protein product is CASSDSNPVLKAFF.